The 28 T cell receptor beta chains in this list originate from one sample, sequenced in a study of post-analysis software for immune sequencing data. Their cognate antigens are unknown. Study-wide results and caveats: Included in a set of about 5 TRBV segments more frequent in patients than controls were TRBV5-6, TRBV5-1 and TRBV20-1.

Included in the TCR beta cDNA libraries were unique molecular identifiers. Each CDR3 protein is one row after TCRdb ran MiXCR on the PCR reads. The table lists hundreds of thousands of distinct CDR3 sequences, roughly 27% of them singletons. The sequencing input was blood. These receptors were taken from a girl aged 10 to 17 with multiple sclerosis.

This clonotype has only one observation. The chain links TRBV28 to TRBJ1-1; D ambiguous. V lost 6 bases and J lost 5, with 10 bases in between. CDR1 MDHEN and CDR2 SYDVKM come from the germline V gene. The CDR3 contains 12 residues. This CDR3 is CASRAAGTEAFF. As DNA, the CDR3 is TGTGCCAGCAGGGCCGCGGGTACTGAAGCTTTCTTT.

This chain uses TRBV27 with TRBJ2-7, with a weak D call TRBD2 (6 bases). The CDR3 contains 14 residues. Germline lookup yields CDR1 MNHEY and CDR2 SMNVEV (reference sequence). The germline V and J ends were trimmed by 8 bases and 2 bases, with 16 bases remaining between them. CDR3 nucleotide sequence: TGTGCCAGCTGGAAGGGGACGGGAGCCTACGAGCAGTACTTC. As protein: CASWKGTGAYEQYF.

CDR3 residues: CASSVAGRGTEAFF. CDR3 sequence (DNA): TGTGCCAGCAGCGTAGCGGGCAGGGGAACTGAAGCTTTCTTT. The chain couples TRBV9 to TRBJ1-1; D is perhaps TRBD1 (6 bases). CDR3 length equals 14 residues. Germline CDR1 is SGDLS and CDR2 is YYNGEE. V lost 0 bases to trimming and J lost 5 bases, with 11 bases between them.

The V call is TRBV27, the J call TRBJ2-7; D is perhaps TRBD2 (7 bases). CDR1 MNHEY and CDR2 SMNVEV come from the germline V gene (reference sequence). This CDR3 spans 16 amino acids. The germline V and J ends were trimmed by 0 bases and 1 base, with 13 bases remaining between them. The CDR3 region is CASSLSRGAWSYEQYF. CDR3 coding DNA: TGTGCCAGCAGTTTATCCCGGGGGGCTTGGTCCTACGAGCAGTACTTC.

This clonotype was recorded a few times. This chain uses TRBV6-1 with TRBJ2-1; 14 bases align to TRBD2. CDR1 MNHNS and CDR2 SASEGT come from the germline V gene. This CDR3 is 16 amino acids long. V lost 6 bases and J lost 6; bases outside the gene matches: 7. CDR3 sequence (DNA): TGTGCCAGCAGCCGACTAGCGGGGGGGAGTGGCAATGAGCAGTTCTTC. This encodes CASSRLAGGSGNEQFF.

The V call is TRBV20-1, the J call TRBJ2-2; possibly TRBD2 for D (6 bases). V lost 4 bases, J lost 1 base, and 10 bases lay in between. Germline lookup yields CDR1 DFQATT and CDR2 SNEGSKA (reference sequence). CDR3 size: 14 residues. As DNA, the CDR3 is TGCAGTGCTATTCGGACTATGAACACCGGGGAGCTGTTTTTT. Amino acids: CSAIRTMNTGELFF.

The chain couples TRBV27 to TRBJ2-5; D may match TRBD1 or TRBD2 (6 bases each). This CDR3 contains 13 residues. Trimming took 6 bases from V and 11 from J, leaving 19 bases between them. Germline V CDR1 and CDR2: MNHEY, SMNVEV (reference sequence). As DNA, the CDR3 is TGTGCCAGCAGCCCCACAGGGTGGAGGGAGCAGTACTTC. Amino acids: CASSPTGWREQYF.

At least ten counts were recorded for this clonotype. This chain joins TRBV27 and TRBJ1-2; 11 bases fit TRBD1. Losses at the gene ends were 6 bases for V and 8 bases for J; bases not matched to a gene: 8. Germline V gives CDR1 MNHEY, CDR2 SMNVEV (reference sequence). This CDR3 has 14 amino acids. In nucleotides, the CDR3 is TGTGCCAGCAGAGAGTCGAGGACAGGGGGCGGCTACACCTTC. This codes for CASRESRTGGGYTF.

Concerning this clonotype: A much more abundant neighbour one base away suggests this may be a read error. J is TRBJ2-5 and V is TRBV7-2; D remains unclear. Germline CDR1 reads SGHTA; CDR2 reads FQGNSA. This CDR3 spans 14 amino acids. The chain's CDR3 is CAGSPPGPQETQYF. DNA for the CDR3: TGTGCCGGCAGCCCCCCGGGCCCCCAAGAGACCCAGTACTTC.

This clonotype was seen a handful of times. V and J are TRBV20-1 and TRBJ2-1; perhaps TRBD2 as D (6 bases). Trimming removed 3 bases at V and 0 bases at J, with 9 bases between. Germline V gene data show CDR1 as DFQATT and CDR2 as SNEGSKA (reference sequence). The length of the CDR3 is 14 residues. CDR3 residues: CSARRGDSYNEQFF. As DNA, the CDR3 is TGCAGTGCTAGGCGGGGTGACTCCTACAATGAGCAGTTCTTC.

The chain links TRBV12-3 or TRBV12-4 to TRBJ2-2; D gene unclear. The V gene lost 3 bases and the J gene lost 5 bases, with 10 bases spanning the gap. The CDR3 is 14 amino acids. CDR3 DNA: TGTGCCAGCAGTTTGGTCAGACAAACCGGGGAGCTGTTTTTT. The encoded protein is CASSLVRQTGELFF.

The chain links TRBV12-3 or TRBV12-4 to TRBJ1-2; unclear D gene. There are 12 residues in the CDR3. Trimming took off 1 base at V and 8 bases at J, with 8 bases between the two ends. The CDR3 DNA follows: TGTGCCAGCAGTTTAGGGGCATTCGGCTACACCTTC. Translating it yields CASSLGAFGYTF.

The chain recombines TRBV4-1 with TRBJ1-2, with D hard to call. The CDR3 totals 15 residues. Germline assignment: CDR1 MGHRA and CDR2 YSYEKL. Deletions cut 1 base from V and 6 bases from J, with 15 bases between. CDR3 coding DNA: TGCGCCAGCAGCCAAGGAGAAGCGCTGGGAGATGGCTACACCTTC. Amino acids: CASSQGEALGDGYTF.

This clonotype was detected many times. This rearrangement joins TRBV12-3 or TRBV12-4 to TRBJ1-2, with D possibly matching TRBD1 (5 bases). The CDR3 spans 15 residues. V lost 1 base and J lost 3, with 12 bases in between. In DNA, the CDR3 is TGTGCCAGCAGTTTAGGAGGGGTCGGCTACTATGGCTACACCTTC. Amino acids: CASSLGGVGYYGYTF.

In this sample, this clonotype turned up a few times. The chain has TRBV20-1 and TRBJ2-7; tentative D call: TRBD1 (6 bases). The CDR3 extends over 14 amino acids. Per the germline V gene, CDR1 is DFQATT and CDR2 is SNEGSKA (reference sequence). Between the trimmed V and J ends, which lost 4 bases and 5 bases, there was a span of 18 bases. The CDR3 nucleotides are TGCAGTGCTACACGTGAGGGGGTAAAGGACGAGCAGTACTTC. Its translation is CSATREGVKDEQYF.

V is TRBV28 and J is TRBJ2-4; no clear D gene. Germline V CDR1 and CDR2: MDHEN, SYDVKM. Trimming stripped 2 bases from V and 0 bases from J, with 17 bases between. The CDR3 is 18 amino acids. CDR3 nucleotides: TGTGCCAGCAGTTTAACCTTTTCCGGGTCCCTAGCCAAAAACATTCAGTACTTC. This sequence encodes CASSLTFSGSLAKNIQYF.

CDR3 loop: CSVLERRQGGEKLFF. DNA for the CDR3: TGCAGCGTTCTTGAACGGCGACAGGGTGGGGAAAAACTGTTTTTT. The gene calls are TRBV29-1 and TRBJ1-4; 7 bases map to TRBD1. Germline CDR1 reads SQVTM; CDR2 reads ANQGSEA. The CDR3 has 15 residues. V was clipped by 5 bases and J by 8 bases; unmatched bases: 14.

This clonotype showed up many times. The chain couples TRBV6-5 to TRBJ2-7; no reliable D call. The CDR3 sequence is 13 residues long. Deletions cut 0 bases from V and 5 bases from J, with 8 bases between. The germline V gene encodes CDR1 MNHEY and CDR2 SVGAGI. In DNA, the CDR3 is TGTGCCAGCAGTTACTCGATAACAAACGAGCAGTACTTC. Encoded protein: CASSYSITNEQYF.

In its sample, this clonotype was seen a few times. This rearrangement joins TRBV20-1 to TRBJ2-3; D is undetermined. Trimming left V 8 bases short and J 9 bases short, with 12 bases between. The length of the CDR3 is 10 residues. Germline CDR1 DFQATT, CDR2 SNEGSKA (reference sequence). CDR3 nucleotides: TGCAGTTGTGGGTTAGTAACGCAGTATTTT. Translating gives CSCGLVTQYF.

This clonotype came up a few times. The V call is TRBV4-3, the J call TRBJ1-3, with D uncertain. This CDR3 has 14 amino acids. Germline V gene data show CDR1 as LGHNA and CDR2 as YSLEER. Trimming pared 5 bases from V and 0 bases from J, leaving 8 bases between. This chain's CDR3 is CASSTTSSGNTIYF. The CDR3 region has the DNA TGCGCCAGCAGCACCACAAGCTCTGGAAACACCATATATTTT.

The sample holds a few counts of this clonotype. The V call is TRBV4-3, the J call TRBJ2-7; 8 nucleotides line up with TRBD1. Germline V gene sequence: CDR1 LGHNA, CDR2 YSLEER. V shed 0 bases, J shed 7 bases, and the junction held 11 bases outside the gene matches. The CDR3 runs to 16 residues. The CDR3 DNA reads TGCGCCAGCAGCCAAGAGTTTGGACAGGGACGGGATGAGCAGTACTTC. Residues: CASSQEFGQGRDEQYF.

The rearrangement uses TRBV5-5 and TRBJ2-2, with a weak D call TRBD2 (5 bases). Germline CDR1 is SGHKS and CDR2 is YYEKEE (reference sequence). The CDR3 is made up of 16 amino acids. V was pared by 5 bases and J by 0 bases, with 14 bases between. Here the CDR3 DNA reads TGTGCCAGCAGTCCGGACTCACCCGCGAACACCGGGGAGCTGTTTTTT. It yields the protein CASSPDSPANTGELFF.

A few counts support this clonotype. The genes are TRBV20-1 and TRBJ2-7; tentatively, D is TRBD1 or TRBD2 (5 bases each). V was shortened by 5 bases and J by 7 bases, with 21 bases between the two germline ends. The CDR3 covers 14 residues. The germline V gene has CDR1 DFQATT and CDR2 SNEGSKA (reference sequence). CDR3 sequence (DNA): TGCAGTGCTGACAGAGGGCAGTGGGGCCGAGAGCAGTACTTC. It encodes CSADRGQWGREQYF.

This clonotype has more than one count but fewer than ten. The genes are TRBV4-3 and TRBJ2-1; no clear D. V was cut by 0 bases and J by 6 bases, with 9 bases left in between. Germline lookup yields CDR1 LGHNA and CDR2 YSLEER. The CDR3 is 14 amino acids. CDR3 bases: TGCGCCAGCAGCCAAGAAATATGGTCCAATGAGCAGTTCTTC. Its protein product is CASSQEIWSNEQFF.

This clonotype was seen only a few times. The chain recombines TRBV14 with TRBJ2-1, with 9 bases fitting TRBD2. The germline V gene encodes CDR1 SGHDN and CDR2 FVKESK. The length of the CDR3 is 18 residues. V gave up 0 bases and J gave up 7 bases; unmatched junction bases: 13. The CDR3 is CASSQDYGGGAGANEQFF. DNA of the CDR3: TGTGCCAGCAGCCAAGATTATGGCGGGGGGGCCGGTGCGAATGAGCAGTTCTTC.

Notes on this clonotype: The junction shows a germline mismatch at one end, possibly a read error. V usage is TRBV5-6 and J usage is TRBJ2-7; no clear D. Looked up from germline, CDR1 is SGHDT and CDR2 is YYEEEE. The length of the CDR3 is 13 residues. CDR3 in amino acids: CAGSRQDSYEQYF. Here the CDR3 DNA reads TGTGCCGGCAGCCGTCAAGATAGCTACGAGCAGTACTTC.

The chain carries TRBV4-3 and TRBJ2-7; D is perhaps TRBD2 (6 bases). Germline V gene sequence: CDR1 LGHNA, CDR2 YSLEER. V was shortened by 3 bases and J by 9 bases, with 15 bases between the two germline ends. This CDR3 is built from 13 residues. CDR3 in amino acids: CASSQGSGDPQYF. For the CDR3, the DNA is TGCGCCAGCAGCCAGGGGTCGGGGGATCCGCAGTACTTC.

This clonotype was seen only a few times. This chain links TRBV27 with TRBJ2-3; D is ambiguous. CDR1 MNHEY and CDR2 SMNVEV come from the germline V gene (reference sequence). The CDR3 sequence is 11 residues long. The V end lost 4 bases, the J end lost 9 bases, and 8 bases lay between the germline ends. The CDR3 region is CASSWGITQYF. The CDR3 DNA follows: TGTGCCAGCAGTTGGGGAATCACGCAGTATTTT.